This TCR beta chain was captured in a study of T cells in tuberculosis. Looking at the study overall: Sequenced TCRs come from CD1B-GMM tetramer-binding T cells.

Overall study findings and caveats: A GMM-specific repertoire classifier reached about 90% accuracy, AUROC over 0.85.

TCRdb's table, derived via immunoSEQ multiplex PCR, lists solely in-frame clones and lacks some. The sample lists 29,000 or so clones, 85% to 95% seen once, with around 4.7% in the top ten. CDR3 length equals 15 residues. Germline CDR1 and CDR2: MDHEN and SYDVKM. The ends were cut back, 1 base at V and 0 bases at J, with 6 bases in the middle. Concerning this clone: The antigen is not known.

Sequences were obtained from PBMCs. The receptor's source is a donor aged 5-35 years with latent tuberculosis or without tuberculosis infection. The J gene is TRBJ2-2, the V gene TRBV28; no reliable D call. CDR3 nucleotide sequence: TGTGCCAGCAGTTTATTAACGGCGAACACCGGGGAGCTGTTTTTT. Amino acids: CASSLLTANTGELFF.